This T cell receptor (beta chain) was identified in a study of a mutant IDH1 vaccine in newly diagnosed glioma. Looking at the study overall: Vaccine administration was initiated 4-6 weeks following radiotherapy alone, or with temozolomide cycles. Treated patients had a mean age of approximately 41 years and a sex split that was approximately 62% male and about 40% female. Week 35 was assigned to visit V12, and week 47 was assigned to visit V13. The study, taken as a whole, reports: Alterations occurring in top peripheral T cell clonotypes seemed unrelated to pseudoprogression.

As for time point: week 47, end of study. All doses held 300 ug of mutant IDH1 20-mer peptide, with topical imiquimod. The CDR3 has 16 residues. Germline CDR1 reads LGHNA; CDR2 reads YNFKEQ. Trimming shortened V by 0 bases and J by 7 bases, and 19 bases separated the two germline ends. Produced via immunoSEQ multiplex PCR; TCRdb's table is partial and in-frame only. Of roughly 13,000 clones in the sample, around three quarters were seen once. A word on this clone: Its specificity is unknown.

V and J are TRBV4-2 and TRBJ2-7, with D possibly called TRBD1 or TRBD2 (6 bases each). This clonotype was sampled from a woman aged 40 to 50 with glioma. Sequenced material: PBMCs, taken from a glioma patient whose treatment included an IDH1 peptide vaccine. In DNA form, the CDR3 reads TGTGCCAGCAGCCAAGATGGGGTGGGAAGGGGGAGGGAGCAGTACTTC. Amino acids: CASSQDGVGRGREQYF.